The rows below give T cell receptor beta chains drawn from one sample of a study of blood T cell repertoires in COVID-19. Data came from immunoSEQ multiplex PCR; TCRdb stores just in-frame clones and leaves some out. The sample includes 250,000 to 300,000 clones, roughly 89% of them seen just once. The source material was PBMCs or T cells enriched from blood (not recorded which). These receptors originate from a woman in her thirties or forties who had recovered from COVID-19. Both conserved end residues are part of each CDR3. Fields, in order: V gene, clone size, J gene, D gene, CDR3 DNA, CDR3 protein. D genes are given only for firm matches. A row's size may be missing; if present it is once, few, many or a size class.

TRBV10-2	.	TRBJ1-1	TRBD1	TGCGCCAGCAGTACTGGGACAGGGGGCACTGAAGCTTTCTTT	CASSTGTGGTEAFF
TRBV18	.	TRBJ1-5	TRBD1	TGTGCCAGCTCACCCCTCGGACAGGGGGAACAGCCCCAGCATTTT	CASSPLGQGEQPQHF
TRBV5-1	.	TRBJ1-4	.	TGCGCGTTGGACGAGGAGGGTGAAAAACTGTTTTTT	CALDEEGEKLFF
TRBV18	once	TRBJ1-5	.	TGTGCCAGCGGCACTGTGGGGGGGGGCAATCAGCCCCAGCATTTT	CASGTVGGGNQPQHF
TRBV15	.	TRBJ1-5	TRBD1	TGTGCCACCAGCAGTTGGGGACAGGGGGCCATAATCAATCAGCCCCAGCATTTT	CATSSWGQGAIINQPQHF
TRBV6-2/TRBV6-3	.	TRBJ1-4	.	TGTGCCAGCAGTCAACAGGGTGCGGCTAATGAAAAACTGTTTTTT	CASSQQGAANEKLFF
TRBV19	few	TRBJ1-3	.	TGTGCCAGTAGTCCGGAGCGGGCATTCTCTGGAAACACCATATATTTT	CASSPERAFSGNTIYF
TRBV10-3	once	TRBJ2-7	.	TGTGCCATCAGTGAATCGCTAGCGAAGGCCTACGAGCAGTACTTC	CAISESLAKAYEQYF
TRBV6-2/TRBV6-3	.	TRBJ2-7	TRBD2	TGTGCCAGCAGTTATTACGGGATTAGCGGGAGCCACGAGCAGTACTTC	CASSYYGISGSHEQYF
TRBV11-2	.	TRBJ1-1	.	TGTGCCAGCAGCTCTCCGGGTCGGGGAGCTTTCTTT	CASSSPGRGAFF
TRBV5-1	.	TRBJ1-1	TRBD1	TGCGCCAGCAGCTTAGGACAGGGATGGGATATGGCTGAAGCTTTCTTT	CASSLGQGWDMAEAFF
TRBV5-5	.	TRBJ1-3	.	TGTGCCAGCAGCTTGGCCGGGACTCACTCTGGAAACACCATATATTTT	CASSLAGTHSGNTIYF
TRBV6-5	.	TRBJ1-5	.	TGTGCCAGCTCCCCCAGGGGAGGGCAGCCCCAGCATTTT	CASSPRGGQPQHF
TRBV5-1	.	TRBJ1-1	TRBD1	TGCGCCAGCAGCTTAGGGACAGGTCAAGACACTGAAGCTTTCTTT	CASSLGTGQDTEAFF
TRBV5-1	.	TRBJ1-3	.	TGCGCCAGCAGCTTGGGTACAGACGGAAACACCATATATTTT	CASSLGTDGNTIYF